Below are 7 T cell receptor beta chains sequenced from a single sample in a study of T cell clonality in common variable immunodeficiency. Study-wide findings and caveats: Fewer deletions and N-nucleotide insertions were reportedly seen in common variable immunodeficiency TCR beta sequences.

Profiled with immunoSEQ multiplex PCR; TCRdb holds only in-frame clones, not every one. This sample has approximately 35,000 clones, each found more than once. No cognate antigen is known for these TCRs. Sequencing input: peripheral blood mononuclear cells. These receptors came from a human donor with common variable immunodeficiency.

About this clone itself: The read ends 3 residues shy of where the CDR3 ends; the end is completed using the germline J gene. The rearrangement links TRBV19 to TRBJ1-1; 8 bases fit TRBD1. The germline V gene has CDR1 LNHDA and CDR2 SQIVND (reference sequence). The CDR3 sequence is 13 residues long. V trimming: 3 bases; J trimming: 7 bases; junction bases outside the gene matches: 4. CDR3 region: CASSIPTGVEAFF. The sequenced CDR3 bases are TGTGCCAGTAGTATCCCGACAGGGGTTGAA.

Concerning this clone itself: The read ends 3 residues shy of where the CDR3 ends; the end is completed using the germline J gene. This chain connects TRBV7-4 to TRBJ2-3; TRBD2 agrees at 11 bases. Per the germline V gene, CDR1 is SGHVT and CDR2 is SQSDAQ. The CDR3 loop spans 17 amino acids. Unmatched junction bases numbered 14, after V lost 5 bases and J lost 7 bases. CDR3 residues: CASSPSRTSGPPYTQYF. The covered CDR3 bases are TGTGCCAGCAGCCCTTCTAGGACTAGCGGGCCTCCCTATACG.

The sample holds a few counts of this clone. The sequenced fragment ends 3 residues before the CDR3 boundary, so the rest is inferred from the germline J gene. The chain couples TRBV6-1 to TRBJ1-2; D perhaps matches TRBD1 (6 bases). Germline CDR1 is MNHNS and CDR2 is SASEGT. Trimming left V 4 bases short and J 3 bases short, with 15 bases between. This CDR3 contains 15 residues. The CDR3: CASSGGTTGYYGYTF. CDR3 bases read: TGTGCCAGCAGTGGGGGGACGACAGGTTACTATGGC.

This clone was seen ten or more times. The read ends 3 residues before the CDR3 terminus; that terminus is restored from the germline J gene. This chain uses TRBV7-3 with TRBJ2-2; D is perhaps TRBD2 (7 bases). CDR1 and CDR2 from the germline V gene are SGHTA and FQGTGA. The CDR3 runs 15 residues. The V end lost 5 bases, the J end lost 3 bases, and 13 bases lay between the germline ends. The covered CDR3 bases are TGTGCCAGCAGCCTATCCGGGGGGCACACCGGGGAG. Translated: CASSLSGGHTGE. The entire CDR3 protein is CASSLSGGHTGELFF. Looking up the rest from reference TRBV7-3 and TRBJ2-2 gives the full variable domain: GAGVSQTPSNKVTEKGKYVELRCDPISGHTALYWYRQSLGQGPEFLIYFQGTGAADDSGLPNDRFFAVRPEGSVSTLKIQRTERGDSAVYLCASSLSGGHTGELFFGEGSRLTVL.

This clone has only a few counts. Coverage ceases 3 residues before the CDR3 finishes, and the germline J gene fills in the end. The rearrangement joins TRBV2 to TRBJ2-7; 8 bases are a match to TRBD1. J was trimmed by 1 base and V by 6 bases; bases with no gene match: 5. In germline, CDR1 is SNHLY, CDR2 FYNNEI. The CDR3 runs 14 residues. CDR3 bases read: TGTGCCAGCAGGGTAGACAGGGGATCCTACGAG. This sequence encodes CASRVDRGSYE. The full CDR3 is CASRVDRGSYEQYF.

This clone has more than one count but fewer than ten. The sequence runs out 3 residues before the end of the CDR3; the remainder is reconstructed from the germline J gene. The chain is built from TRBV6-2 or TRBV6-3 and TRBJ2-5, with D possibly matching TRBD1 (5 bases). V was cut by 2 bases and J by 3 bases, with 13 bases left in between. CDR3 length equals 15 residues. The germline V gene has CDR1 MNHEY and CDR2 SVGEGT. The CDR3 DNA, read in part, is TGTGCCAGCAGTTACCACGGGCAGGGTAAAGAGACC. This encodes CASSYHGQGKET. The complete CDR3 protein is CASSYHGQGKETQYF.

In its sample, this clone was seen a few times. The read gets to within 3 residues of the CDR3 end, and the germline J gene fills in the rest. The rearrangement links TRBV5-5 to TRBJ2-1; D gene ambiguous. Germline V lookup: CDR1 SGHKS, CDR2 YYEKEE (reference sequence). V dropped 4 bases and J dropped 7 bases, with 12 bases sitting between them. The CDR3 has 13 amino acids. The DNA read from the CDR3 is TGTGCCAGCAGCGGTCTCGGGTTAAATGAG. Residues: CASSGLGLNE. In full, the CDR3 reads CASSGLGLNEQFF.